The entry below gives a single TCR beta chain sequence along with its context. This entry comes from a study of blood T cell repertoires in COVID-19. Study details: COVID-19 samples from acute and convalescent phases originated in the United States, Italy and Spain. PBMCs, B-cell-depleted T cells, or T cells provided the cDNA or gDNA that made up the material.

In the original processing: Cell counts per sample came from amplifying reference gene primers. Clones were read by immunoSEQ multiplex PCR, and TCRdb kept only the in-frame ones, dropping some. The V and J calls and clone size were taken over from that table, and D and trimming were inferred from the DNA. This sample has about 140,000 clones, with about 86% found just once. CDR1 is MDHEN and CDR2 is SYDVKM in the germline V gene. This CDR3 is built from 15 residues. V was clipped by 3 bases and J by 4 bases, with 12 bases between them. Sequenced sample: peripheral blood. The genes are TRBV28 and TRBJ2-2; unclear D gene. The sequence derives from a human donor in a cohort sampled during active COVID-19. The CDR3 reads CASSFTWSGTGELFF. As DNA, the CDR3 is TGTGCCAGCAGTTTTACCTGGAGTGGCACCGGGGAGCTGTTTTTT. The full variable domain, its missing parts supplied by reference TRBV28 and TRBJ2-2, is DVKVTQSSRYLVKRTGEKVFLECVQDMDHENMFWYRQDPGLGLRLIYFSYDVKMKEKGDIPEGYSVSREKKERFSLILESASTNQTSMYLCASSFTWSGTGELFFGEGSRLTVL.